Below are 21 T cell receptor beta chains sequenced from a single sample in a study of human thymus T cells. TCRdb's copy holds only in-frame clones and misses some; the assay was immunoSEQ multiplex PCR. This repertoire shows around 44,000 clones, over 85% found once; its top ten account for more than 0.095%. Sequencing input: blood. Source of these receptors: a boy under two years old with a congenital heart defect but otherwise immunologically healthy.

This sequence joins TRBV19 and TRBJ1-5; D is ambiguous. The length of the CDR3 is 15 residues. From germline, CDR1 is LNHDA and CDR2 SQIVND (reference sequence). The germline V and J ends were trimmed by 1 base and 2 bases, with 9 bases remaining between them. The CDR3 protein is CASSIGRVGNQPQHF. DNA of the CDR3: TGTGCCAGTAGTATAGGTCGGGTTGGCAATCAGCCCCAGCATTTT.

This chain connects TRBV7-2 to TRBJ2-5; D ambiguous. CDR1 is SGHTA, CDR2 FQGNSA, per germline. Trimming removed 1 base at V and 3 bases at J, with 6 bases between. The length of the CDR3 is 13 residues. In nucleotides, the CDR3 is TGTGCCAGCAGCTTAGAAGAAGAAGAGACCCAGTACTTC. It codes for CASSLEEEETQYF.

J is TRBJ2-7 and V is TRBV6-4, with 7 bases fitting TRBD1. The CDR3 is 16 amino acids. Germline V gene data show CDR1 as MRHNA and CDR2 as SNTAGT. Trimming at V came to 9 bases and at J to 0 bases, leaving 14 bases not matched to a gene. DNA of the CDR3: TGTGCCAGAAAAGGGCAGGGGGTTTCTAGCTCCTACGAGCAGTACTTC. Translated: CARKGQGVSSSYEQYF.

The V call is TRBV18, the J call TRBJ1-1; 8 bases are a match to TRBD1. Trimming cost V 3 bases and J 0 bases; bases outside gene matches: 9. The germline CDR1 and CDR2 sequences are KGHSH and LQKENI. CDR3 length equals 17 residues. The CDR3 is CASSPQGAPPLNTEAFF. DNA of the CDR3: TGTGCCAGCTCACCGCAGGGGGCTCCGCCACTGAACACTGAAGCTTTCTTT.

This clone was recorded only once. The J gene is TRBJ1-2, the V gene TRBV28, with D possibly matching TRBD1 (5 bases). CDR3 length: 16 amino acids. V lost 10 bases to trimming and J lost 2 bases, with 23 bases between them. Looked up from germline, CDR1 is MDHEN and CDR2 is SYDVKM. The chain's CDR3 is CATSLYGARDNYGYTF. The CDR3 bases are TGTGCCACCAGCCTATATGGGGCTCGGGACAACTATGGCTACACCTTC.

CDR3 sequence (DNA): TGCGCCAGCAGAACGGGACAGGCCTACACCGGGGAGCTGTTTTTT. Residues: CASRTGQAYTGELFF. This sequence joins TRBV5-1 and TRBJ2-2, with 8 bases aligning to TRBD1. V shed 5 bases, J shed 3 bases, and the junction held 6 bases outside the gene matches. Germline-derived CDR1 and CDR2 are SGHRS and YFSETQ. The CDR3 sequence is 15 residues long.

J is TRBJ2-2 and V is TRBV5-5; TRBD2 agrees at 7 bases. Germline values: CDR1 SGHKS, CDR2 YYEKEE (reference sequence). Germline trimming cut 4 bases from V and 8 bases from J; bases unmatched to any gene: 2. The CDR3 covers 12 residues. The CDR3 nucleotides are TGTGCCAGCAGCAATAGCGGGGGGGAGCTGTTTTTT. Translation gives CASSNSGGELFF.

CDR3: CASSESEGNEKLFF. CDR3 bases: TGCGCCAGCAGTGAGTCAGAGGGAAATGAAAAACTGTTTTTT. The J gene is TRBJ1-4, the V gene TRBV10-1; no firm D call. CDR3 length: 14 amino acids. Deletions cut 0 bases from V and 5 bases from J, with 7 bases between. CDR1 is WNHNN, CDR2 SYGVQD, per germline (reference sequence).

Here the CDR3 DNA reads TGCAGCGTTGTGCTCGGGACGCTCTATGGCTACACCTTC. Translation: CSVVLGTLYGYTF. V usage is TRBV29-1 and J usage is TRBJ1-2; D is perhaps TRBD1 (5 bases). Germline V gene data show CDR1 as SQVTM and CDR2 as ANQGSEA. V was shortened by 4 bases and J by 4 bases, with 13 bases between the two germline ends. CDR3 size: 13 residues.

J is TRBJ1-2 and V is TRBV30, with D tentatively TRBD1 (6 bases). The V gene's germline CDR1 is GTSNPN and CDR2 SVGIG (reference sequence). CDR3 length: 13 amino acids. V was shortened by 2 bases and J by 5 bases, with 12 bases between the two germline ends. The CDR3 is CAWSWQGLYGYTF. CDR3 coding DNA: TGTGCCTGGAGTTGGCAGGGGCTATATGGCTACACCTTC.

The chain links TRBV6-5 to TRBJ1-4, with D possibly being TRBD1 (6 bases). The V end was cut by 5 bases, the J end by 5 bases, with 15 bases between. Germline V gene lookup returns CDR1 MNHEY and CDR2 SVGAGI. The CDR3 sequence is 15 residues long. The CDR3 sequence: CASSLSWTVNEKLFF. The CDR3 nucleotides are TGTGCCAGCAGTCTATCATGGACAGTCAATGAAAAACTGTTTTTT.

The genes are TRBV9 and TRBJ1-6, with a tentative D call TRBD1 (6 bases). This CDR3 spans 17 amino acids. V was clipped by 0 bases and J by 3 bases, with 13 bases between them. The germline V gene has CDR1 SGDLS and CDR2 YYNGEE. The CDR3 region has the DNA TGTGCCAGCAGCGTAGCCCCGGGGGGACACTATAATTCACCCCTCCACTTT. This gives the protein CASSVAPGGHYNSPLHF.

This clone was seen just once. The CDR3: CASRSLDRGQETQYF. In DNA, the CDR3 is TGTGCCAGCAGGTCCCTTGACAGGGGGCAAGAGACCCAGTACTTC. This chain connects TRBV28 to TRBJ2-5; 9 nucleotides match TRBD1. Germline assignment: CDR1 MDHEN and CDR2 SYDVKM. J lost 2 bases, V lost 6 bases, and 7 bases had no gene match. The length of the CDR3 is 15 residues. The whole variable domain, remainder taken from reference TRBV28 and TRBJ2-5, is DVKVTQSSRYLVKRTGEKVFLECVQDMDHENMFWYRQDPGLGLRLIYFSYDVKMKEKGDIPEGYSVSREKKERFSLILESASTNQTSMYLCASRSLDRGQETQYFGPGTRLLVL.

The rearrangement joins TRBV5-1 to TRBJ1-4; D is ambiguous. The CDR3 sequence is 13 residues long. From germline, CDR1 is SGHRS and CDR2 YFSETQ. The V end lost 0 bases, the J end lost 8 bases, and 8 bases lay between the germline ends. The CDR3 spells CASSLAPREKLFF. The CDR3, as DNA: TGCGCCAGCAGCTTGGCCCCCAGAGAAAAACTGTTTTTT.

The chain joins TRBV4-1 to TRBJ1-2, with no clear D. The CDR3 consists of 12 residues. Germline V CDR1 and CDR2: MGHRA, YSYEKL. V lost 0 bases to trimming and J lost 5 bases, with 4 bases between them. The CDR3 bases are TGCGCCAGCAGCCAAGATCCTTATGGCTACACCTTC. Translated, it gives CASSQDPYGYTF.

The rearrangement links TRBV4-1 to TRBJ2-6; D not resolved. CDR1 MGHRA and CDR2 YSYEKL come from the germline V gene. This CDR3 spans 16 amino acids. V shed 1 base and J shed 0 bases, with 7 bases lying between them. The CDR3 nucleotides are TGCGCCAGCAGCCAAGTCCCCCACTCTGGGGCCAACGTCCTGACTTTC. It yields the protein CASSQVPHSGANVLTF.

V gene TRBV9 combines with J gene TRBJ2-3; 8 bases align to TRBD2. Germline CDR1 is SGDLS and CDR2 is YYNGEE. This CDR3 spans 16 amino acids. Unmatched junction bases numbered 3, after V lost 0 bases and J lost 0 bases. The CDR3 coding sequence is TGTGCCAGCAGCGTAGGGAGCGGGGGTAGCACAGATACGCAGTATTTT. Encoded protein: CASSVGSGGSTDTQYF.

V gene TRBV6-1 combines with J gene TRBJ2-4, with no clear D. Trimming removed 3 bases from V and 1 base from J, with 4 bases in between. Germline CDR1 MNHNS, CDR2 SASEGT. CDR3 size: 13 residues. The CDR3 region is CASSDRAKNIQYF. For the CDR3, the DNA is TGTGCCAGCAGTGACAGGGCCAAAAACATTCAGTACTTC.

CDR3 in amino acids: CASSFGGPGNYEQYF. In DNA, the CDR3 is TGTGCCAGCAGCTTTGGGGGGCCGGGTAACTACGAGCAGTACTTC. The rearrangement uses TRBV13 and TRBJ2-5; either TRBD1 or TRBD2 may supply D (6 bases each). TRBJ2-7 explains the end of the DNA better; the J call may be wrong. This CDR3 region has 15 residues. Germline V gene data show CDR1 as PRHDT and CDR2 as FYEKMQ (reference sequence).

This chain links TRBV9 with TRBJ2-7; 9 bases fit TRBD2. The V gene end was trimmed by 0 bases and the J gene end by 7 bases; junction bases not matched to a gene: 11. The CDR3 is 16 residues long. Germline values: CDR1 SGDLS, CDR2 YYNGEE. The DNA for the CDR3 is TGTGCCAGCAGCGTAGGAGCGGGGGGCCTCCGTGGGGAGCAGTACTTC. This encodes CASSVGAGGLRGEQYF. Using reference TRBV9 and TRBJ2-7 for the parts outside the CDR3, the full variable domain is DSGVTQTPKHLITATGQRVTLRCSPRSGDLSVYWYQQSLDQGLQFLIQYYNGEERAKGNILERFSAQQFPDLHSELNLSSLELGDSALYFCASSVGAGGLRGEQYFGPGTRLTVT.

The V call is TRBV7-2, the J call TRBJ2-2; D call uncertain. The CDR3 loop spans 15 amino acids. V was clipped by 1 base and J by 6 bases, with 12 bases between them. Germline V CDR1 and CDR2: SGHTA, FQGNSA. CDR3 amino acids: CASSLVASGAGELFF. The CDR3, as DNA: TGTGCCAGCAGCTTAGTCGCTAGTGGGGCCGGGGAGCTGTTTTTT.